The entry below gives a single T cell receptor beta chain sequence along with its context. The sample is drawn from a study of CD8 T cells in Susac syndrome. RNA amounts of 0.5 to 1 ug underwent reverse transcription with random hexamers. It was immunoSEQ multiplex PCR that amplified TCR beta CDR3 across 54 Vbeta and 13 Jbeta. TCRdb redid the calling of the immunoSEQ multiplex PCR reads with MiXCR, one entry per CDR3 protein. The sample includes a few hundred thousand distinct CDR3 sequences, around 96% of them seen just once. Sequencing of TCR beta covered CD8+ and CD4+ T cells obtained from blood. Each multiple sclerosis control was a treatment-naive patient with relapsing-remitting disease that was either stable or active. It was negative isolation that provided the CD8+ and CD4+ T cells, whereas TEMRA cells were enriched by FACS. Sequences were obtained from CD4+ T cells from PBMCs. This sequence originates from a human donor with multiple sclerosis.

The CDR3 is CAWRPTARMNTEAFF. The CDR3 DNA is TGTGCCTGGAGGCCGACAGCTCGAATGAACACTGAAGCTTTCTTT. The chain has TRBV30 and TRBJ1-1; TRBD1 is a possible D gene (5 bases). The germline V and J ends were trimmed by 3 bases and 0 bases, with 14 bases remaining between them. The CDR3 length is 15 residues. Germline loops: CDR1 GTSNPN, CDR2 SVGIG (reference sequence).